The source of this T cell receptor beta chain is a study of OX40 agonist ivuxolimab in advanced cancers. Looking at the study overall: The costimulatory receptor OX40 (CD134) was targeted by ivuxolimab, a fully human IgG2 agonistic monoclonal antibody. A male proportion of roughly 80% and a mean age of about 60 years, ranging from about 20 to 85, were recorded for the dose-escalation cohort. Intravenous ivuxolimab was administered to patients every 2 weeks at six dose levels: 0.01, 0.1, 0.3, 1.5, 3 and 10 mg/kg. Peripheral TCRbeta sequencing aimed to test whether ivuxolimab altered TCR sequence diversity and caused clonal T-cell expansion. Partial responses were achieved by three dose-escalation patients, of whom one had hepatocellular carcinoma and two had cutaneous melanoma. Of the approximately 50 dose-escalation patients, hepatocellular carcinoma was present in about 20, melanoma in approximately 15, renal cell carcinoma in 9 and head and neck cancer in 9. Prior anti-PD-1, anti-PD-L1 or anti-CTLA-4 therapy was permitted, and checkpoint inhibitors had been received by roughly two fifths of dose-escalation patients. The paper covers the monotherapy dose-escalation part of the phase I ivuxolimab trial, which included N of about 50 patients. The paper as a whole reports these results and caveats: After ivuxolimab, expanded clones were on average more numerous among CD8+ T cells than among CD4+ T cells. In the 0.1-3.0 mg/kg groups, partial responders were among the patients with the lowest normalized peripheral clonal expansion, particularly in CD8+ T cells. Antigen specificity was not determined for the clonally expanded peripheral T cells. At doses of 0.1 to 3.0 mg/kg, clonal expansion of both CD4+ and CD8+ blood T cells was observed from baseline to week 6. Low levels of normalized T-cell clonal expansion were also shown by some nonresponding patients.

A remark on this clone: No cognate antigen has been identified for it. The sample holds no much larger clone one base away, and base qualities are not on file.

Spanning cysteine to phenylalanine, the CDR3 consists of 16 amino acids. Only the CDR3 DNA is retained, 48 bases long and in frame from the first base. V lost 5 bases and J lost 0 bases; the stretch between them is 14 bases long. CDR1 and CDR2, per the germline V gene (reference sequence), are LNHDA and SQIVND. Genomic DNA was isolated from the sorted cells so that the TCRbeta CDR3 region could be sequenced. The immunoSEQ Assay was used for sequencing of TCRbeta CDR3 regions. In its TCRdb copy, this immuneACCESS table keeps in-frame sequences only and misses some clones. Where compared with another copy, unresolved V genes explain less than half of these, and the others have no known cause. This sample lists 85,000 to 130,000 clones; approximately 90% were detected once. Roughly 0.3% of the sample lies in the top ten. Patients with a history of autoimmune disease or receiving systemic immunosuppression were excluded from the trial. Peripheral blood for TCR sequencing was drawn from every dose cohort at baseline, at cycle 4 day 1 and at cycle 7 day 1. The samples were drawn from a first-in-human, open-label, multicenter phase I dose-escalation trial of ivuxolimab. Adults with locally advanced or metastatic head and neck squamous cell, hepatocellular, melanoma or renal cell carcinoma were enrolled in the trial. CD4+ and CD8+ T cells were sorted separately from peripheral blood before TCR sequencing.

The chain links TRBV19 with TRBJ1-5; TRBD1 might be the D gene, on 5 matching bases. This clonotype originated in an adult with an advanced solid tumor such as melanoma, head and neck, liver or kidney cancer. The input for sequencing was CD4+ or CD8+ T cells sorted from blood, taken in a trial of the OX40 agonist ivuxolimab. For the CDR3, the sequence is CASSARQSNSNQPQHF. The DNA sequence follows: TGTGCCAGTAGTGCCCGACAGAGTAATAGCAATCAGCCCCAGCATTTT.